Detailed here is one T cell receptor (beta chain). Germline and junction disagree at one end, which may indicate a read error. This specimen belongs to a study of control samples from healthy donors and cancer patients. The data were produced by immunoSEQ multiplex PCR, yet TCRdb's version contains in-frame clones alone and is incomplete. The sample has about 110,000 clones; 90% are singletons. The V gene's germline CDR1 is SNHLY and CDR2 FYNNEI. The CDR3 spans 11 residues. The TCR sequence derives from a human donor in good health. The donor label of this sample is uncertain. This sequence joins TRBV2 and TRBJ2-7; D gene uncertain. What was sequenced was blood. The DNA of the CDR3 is TGTACCAGCCAAACAAGCTACGAGCAGTACTTC. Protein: CTSQTSYEQYF.